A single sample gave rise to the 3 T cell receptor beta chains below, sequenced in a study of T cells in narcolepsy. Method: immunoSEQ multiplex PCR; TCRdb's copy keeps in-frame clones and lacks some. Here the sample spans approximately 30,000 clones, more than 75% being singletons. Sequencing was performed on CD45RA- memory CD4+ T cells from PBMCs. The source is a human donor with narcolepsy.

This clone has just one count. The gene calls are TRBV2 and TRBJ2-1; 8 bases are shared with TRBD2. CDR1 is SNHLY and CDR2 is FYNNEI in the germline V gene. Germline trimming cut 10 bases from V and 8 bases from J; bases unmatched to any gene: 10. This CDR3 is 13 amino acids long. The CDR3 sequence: CATSGLGGDEQFF. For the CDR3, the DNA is TGTGCCACCTCGGGACTAGGGGGGGATGAGCAGTTCTTC.

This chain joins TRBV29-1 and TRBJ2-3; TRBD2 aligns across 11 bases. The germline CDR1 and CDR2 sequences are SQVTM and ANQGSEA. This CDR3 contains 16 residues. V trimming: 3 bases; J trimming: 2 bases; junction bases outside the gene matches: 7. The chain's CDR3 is CSVDPPTSGVTDTQYF. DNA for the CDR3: TGCAGCGTTGACCCTCCGACTAGCGGGGTCACAGATACGCAGTATTTT.

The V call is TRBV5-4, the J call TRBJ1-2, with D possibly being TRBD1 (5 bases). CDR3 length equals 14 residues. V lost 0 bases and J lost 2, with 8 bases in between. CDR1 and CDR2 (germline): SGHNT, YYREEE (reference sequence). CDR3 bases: TGTGCCAGCAGCTTGGGGGCAGGGAACTATGGCTACACCTTC. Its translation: CASSLGAGNYGYTF.